These 12 T cell receptor beta chains were all obtained from the same sample, sequenced in a study of blood T cell repertoires in COVID-19. Sequenced by immunoSEQ multiplex PCR; TCRdb stores in-frame clones only, minus some. The sample consists of 200,000 to 250,000 clones, 88% of them appearing once. Sequencing was done on a sample of peripheral blood. These receptor sequences come from a woman aged 55-75 years with acute or convalescent COVID-19.

On this clone: The junction does not match germline at one end; this may be a read error. The rearrangement links TRBV6-6 to TRBJ1-2, with 7 positions matching TRBD1. The length of the CDR3 is 11 residues. The V gene's germline CDR1 is MNHNY and CDR2 SVGAGI (reference sequence). Written as DNA, the CDR3 is TGTGCCAGCAGTTTCCTATTACAGGGGTTCTTC. Translation gives CASSFLLQGFF.

The rearrangement links TRBV19 to TRBJ2-1, with TRBD2 matching over 8 bases. The CDR3 runs 16 residues. Per germline, CDR1 LNHDA and CDR2 SQIVND (reference sequence). Trimming cost V 1 base and J 6 bases; bases outside gene matches: 8. The CDR3 region has the DNA TGTGCCAGTAGTATAGGCGGGGGACTAGGTGCCAATGAGCAGTTCTTC. Translating it yields CASSIGGGLGANEQFF.

The table lists this clone with a count of one. CDR3 in DNA: TGCAGTGCTACTGACAGGGCTTCCCAAGAGACCCAGTACTTC. Its protein product is CSATDRASQETQYF. The V call is TRBV20-1, the J call TRBJ2-5; 7 nucleotides line up with TRBD1. The germline CDR1 and CDR2 sequences are DFQATT and SNEGSKA (reference sequence). The CDR3 length is 14 residues. Losses at the gene ends were 4 bases for V and 1 base for J; bases not matched to a gene: 6.

CDR3 coding DNA: TGCGCCAGCAGCCCGGGGGGACGGGATAATTCACCCCTCCACTTT. It yields the protein CASSPGGRDNSPLHF. The chain employs TRBV5-1 and TRBJ1-6, with TRBD1 as a possible D gene (5 bases). The CDR3 length is 15 residues. Looked up from germline, CDR1 is SGHRS and CDR2 is YFSETQ. Trimming took off 4 bases at V and 5 bases at J, with 13 bases between the two ends.

The gene calls are TRBV20-1 and TRBJ2-7, with 7 nucleotides matching TRBD1. CDR3 size: 11 residues. Germline V gene lookup returns CDR1 DFQATT and CDR2 SNEGSKA (reference sequence). Unmatched junction bases numbered 2, after V lost 7 bases and J lost 2 bases. Written as DNA, the CDR3 is TGCAGTGGACAGGGCGCCTACGAGCAGTACTTC. Translated: CSGQGAYEQYF.

The J gene is TRBJ1-1, the V gene TRBV2, with D possibly matching TRBD1 (5 bases). The germline V gene encodes CDR1 SNHLY and CDR2 FYNNEI. Trimming took off 4 bases at V and 0 bases at J, with 12 bases between the two ends. CDR3 size: 15 residues. CDR3 sequence reads: CASSAPRTMNTEAFF. CDR3 nucleotides: TGTGCCAGCAGTGCCCCCCGGACAATGAACACTGAAGCTTTCTTT.

The chain combines TRBV7-2 with TRBJ2-2; 10 bases agree with TRBD1. CDR1 and CDR2 from the germline V gene are SGHTA and FQGNSA. V was pared by 5 bases and J by 5 bases, with 5 bases of the junction left unmatched. CDR3 length: 15 residues. CDR3 DNA: TGTGCCAGCAGCACGACAGGGGGCCCAACCGGGGAGCTGTTTTTT. Translation: CASSTTGGPTGELFF.

This clone was seen only once. The CDR3 protein is CASSTTGADVPGNQPQHF. The CDR3 DNA follows: TGTGCCAGTAGTACGACAGGGGCAGATGTTCCGGGCAATCAGCCCCAGCATTTT. V gene TRBV19 combines with J gene TRBJ1-5; 8 bases match TRBD1. With 4 bases clipped from V and 2 bases from J, the junction kept 13 bases outside the gene matches. The CDR3 contains 18 residues. Germline-derived CDR1 and CDR2 are LNHDA and SQIVND (reference sequence). The variable domain in full, completed from reference TRBV19 and TRBJ1-5, reads DGGITQSPKYLFRKEGQNVTLSCEQNLNHDAMYWYRQDPGQGLRLIYYSQIVNDFQKGDIAEGYSVSREKKESFPLTVTSAQKNPTAFYLCASSTTGADVPGNQPQHFGDGTRLSIL.

This clone was seen only once. The V and J genes are TRBV9 and TRBJ1-6; TRBD1 matches 8 bases. J gave up 7 bases and V 3 bases, and 6 bases lay outside the gene matches. The CDR3 is 15 amino acids. Germline-derived CDR1 and CDR2 are SGDLS and YYNGEE. Written as DNA, the CDR3 is TGTGCCAGCAGCGCCCTAGACAGGGGAAATTCACCCCTCCACTTT. It encodes CASSALDRGNSPLHF.

In its sample, this clone was seen once. This sequence joins TRBV19 and TRBJ2-7; 9 bases align to TRBD1. Germline V gives CDR1 LNHDA, CDR2 SQIVND (reference sequence). The CDR3 spans 14 residues. The V gene end was trimmed by 10 bases and the J gene end by 4 bases; junction bases not matched to a gene: 11. This chain's CDR3 is CATSTRDRAYEQYF. CDR3 DNA sequence: TGTGCCACCAGCACCCGGGACAGGGCTTACGAGCAGTACTTC.

This clone was counted between two and nine times. The chain joins TRBV7-8 to TRBJ1-3; a weak D match, TRBD1 (5 bases). Germline values: CDR1 SGHVS, CDR2 FQNEAQ. The CDR3 loop spans 15 amino acids. With 6 bases removed from V and 0 bases from J, the gap between germline ends came to 12 bases. This CDR3 is CASRPQQASGNTIYF. The CDR3 DNA follows: TGTGCCAGCAGACCTCAACAGGCCTCTGGAAACACCATATATTTT.

This chain uses TRBV7-8 with TRBJ1-1; D may be TRBD1 (6 bases). CDR3 length equals 16 residues. Germline values: CDR1 SGHVS, CDR2 FQNEAQ. V was cut by 5 bases and J by 2 bases, with 18 bases left in between. The CDR3 DNA reads as TGTGCCAGCAGCCTATCCCTTATACAGGGAAACACTGAAGCTTTCTTT. Its protein is CASSLSLIQGNTEAFF.